This T cell receptor beta chain originates from a study of Ad26.COV2.S vaccination and SARS-CoV-2 variants. Trimming removed 0 bases from V and 5 bases from J, with 13 bases in between. Germline CDR1 reads LNHDA; CDR2 reads SQIVND (reference sequence). There are 15 residues in the CDR3. TCRdb keeps only in-frame clones here, not all; method: immunoSEQ multiplex PCR. The table includes under 400,000 clones, 80% to 90% detected once. As for this clone: Its antigen remains unidentified.

As for treatment: about 20 received Ad26.COV2.S at low or high dose, single or two shots; about 5 received placebo; per-sample allocation not given. Sampling was done on day 63 after the first vaccine or placebo injection. An adult donor aged 18-55 years was enrolled in Boston. Regarding the study as a whole: There was a possibility that the TCR breadth and depth analyses underestimated total T cell responses. Those who received the vaccine showed greater spike-specific TCR breadth than those given placebo.

Sequences were derived from peripheral blood, sampled in a trial of Ad26.COV2.S vaccine versus placebo. The TCR comes from a person between 18 and 60 years old who received the Ad26.COV2.S COVID-19 vaccine or a placebo. V is TRBV19 and J is TRBJ2-5; D uncertain. Here the CDR3 DNA reads TGTGCCAGTAGTATAGATTCAGGCCACGGGGAGACCCAGTACTTC. This codes for CASSIDSGHGETQYF. The full variable domain, with the rest looked up from reference TRBV19 and TRBJ2-5, is DGGITQSPKYLFRKEGQNVTLSCEQNLNHDAMYWYRQDPGQGLRLIYYSQIVNDFQKGDIAEGYSVSREKKESFPLTVTSAQKNPTAFYLCASSIDSGHGETQYFGPGTRLLVL.